This entry concerns a single T cell receptor beta chain. The data were obtained in a study of blood T cell repertoires in COVID-19. Study background: Acute-phase and convalescent COVID-19 samples originated in the United States, Italy and Spain. T cells, B-cell-depleted T cells, or PBMCs supplied cDNA or gDNA.

Per the study methods: Amplification with reference gene primers provided the estimates of nucleated cell counts. TCRdb keeps only in-frame clones here, not all; method: immunoSEQ multiplex PCR. Clone size and the V and J calls come from that table; the DNA yielded D and trimming. The table shows about 75,000 clones, with approximately 88% occurring only once. Germline-derived CDR1 and CDR2 are SGHRS and YFSETQ. The CDR3 runs 14 residues. After removal of 4 bases from V and 1 base from J, the junction contained 4 bases not matched to a gene. This receptor was identified in a woman aged 65 to 85 with acute or convalescent COVID-19. The chain is built from TRBV5-1 and TRBJ2-5; 7 bases map to TRBD2. The specimen sequenced was peripheral blood. DNA of the CDR3: TGCGCCAGCAGCACGACTAGCCCCCAAGAGACCCAGTACTTC. Translated: CASSTTSPQETQYF.